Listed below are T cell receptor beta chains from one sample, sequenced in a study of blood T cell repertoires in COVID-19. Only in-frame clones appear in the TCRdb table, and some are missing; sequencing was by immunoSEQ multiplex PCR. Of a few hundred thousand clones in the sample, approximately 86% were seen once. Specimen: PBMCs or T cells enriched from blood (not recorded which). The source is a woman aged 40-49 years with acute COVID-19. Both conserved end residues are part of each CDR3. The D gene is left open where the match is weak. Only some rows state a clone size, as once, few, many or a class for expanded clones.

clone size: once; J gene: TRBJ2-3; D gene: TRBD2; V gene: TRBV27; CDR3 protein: CASTPLAGAGGWDTQYF; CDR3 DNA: TGTGCCAGCACCCCCCTGGCAGGAGCGGGGGGGTGGGATACGCAGTATTTT
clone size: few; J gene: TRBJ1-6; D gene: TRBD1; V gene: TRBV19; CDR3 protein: CASSPDREGSPLHF; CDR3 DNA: TGTGCCAGTAGCCCGGACAGGGAAGGATCACCCCTCCACTTT
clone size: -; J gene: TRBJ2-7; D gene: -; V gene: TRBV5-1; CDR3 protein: CASGYETGLFYEQYF; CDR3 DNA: TGCGCCAGCGGATACGAGACTGGTCTCTTCTACGAGCAGTACTTC
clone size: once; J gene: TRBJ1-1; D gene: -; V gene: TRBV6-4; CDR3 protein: CASRGGMNTEAFF; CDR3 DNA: TGTGCCAGCAGGGGAGGCATGAACACTGAAGCTTTCTTT
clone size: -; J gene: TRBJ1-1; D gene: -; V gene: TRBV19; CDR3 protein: CASSQGSTEAFF; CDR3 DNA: TGTGCCAGTTCGCAGGGGTCCACTGAAGCTTTCTTT
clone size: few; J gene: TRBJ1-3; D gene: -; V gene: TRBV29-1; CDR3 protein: CSVDAGPNRGNTIYF; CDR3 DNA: TGCAGCGTTGATGCGGGGCCGAATCGTGGAAACACCATATATTTT
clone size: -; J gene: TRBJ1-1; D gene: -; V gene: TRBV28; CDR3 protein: CASLTTGNTEAFF; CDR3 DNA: TGTGCCAGCCTCACAACAGGGAACACTGAAGCTTTCTTT
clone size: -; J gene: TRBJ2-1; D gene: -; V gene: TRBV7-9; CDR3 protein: CASSRVARGSYNEQFF; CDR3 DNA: TGTGCCAGCAGCCGGGTCGCTCGGGGCTCCTACAATGAGCAGTTCTTC
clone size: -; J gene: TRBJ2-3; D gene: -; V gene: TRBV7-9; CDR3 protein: CASSEPLLSGTDTQYF; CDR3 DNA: TGTGCCAGCAGCGAGCCCCTGCTATCTGGCACAGATACGCAGTATTTT
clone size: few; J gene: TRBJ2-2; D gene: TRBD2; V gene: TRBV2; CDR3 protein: CASRRQRENTGELFF; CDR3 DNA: TGTGCCAGCAGGAGACAGCGGGAGAACACCGGGGAGCTGTTTTTT
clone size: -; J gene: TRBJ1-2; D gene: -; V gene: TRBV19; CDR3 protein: CASTQLDRTEFGYTF; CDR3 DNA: TGTGCCAGTACCCAATTAGACAGGACAGAGTTTGGCTACACCTTC
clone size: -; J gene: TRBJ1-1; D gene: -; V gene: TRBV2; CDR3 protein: CASTLTISAFF; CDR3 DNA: TGTGCCAGCACATTGACAATTTCTGCTTTCTTT
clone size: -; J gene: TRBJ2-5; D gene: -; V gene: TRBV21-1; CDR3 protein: CASSKVGRWVTRETQYF; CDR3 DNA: TGTGCCAGCAGCAAAGTTGGGCGTTGGGTAACCCGGGAGACCCAGTACTTC
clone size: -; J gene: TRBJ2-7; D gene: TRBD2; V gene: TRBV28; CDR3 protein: CASSLNPGIAGGYEQYF; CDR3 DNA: TGTGCCAGCAGTTTAAACCCCGGGATAGCGGGAGGGTACGAGCAGTACTTC
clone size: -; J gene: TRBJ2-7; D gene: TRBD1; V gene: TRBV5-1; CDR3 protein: CASSLMDRGRGEQYF; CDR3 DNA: TGCGCCAGCAGCTTAATGGACAGGGGGCGCGGAGAGCAGTACTTC
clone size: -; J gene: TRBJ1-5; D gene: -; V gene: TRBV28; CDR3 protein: CASSVTVQPQHF; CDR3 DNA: TGTGCCAGCAGTGTGACAGTCCAGCCCCAGCATTTT
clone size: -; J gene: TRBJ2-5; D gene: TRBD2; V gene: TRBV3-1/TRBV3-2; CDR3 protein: CASSQEAQRAGVYF; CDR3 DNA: TGTGCCAGCAGCCAAGAGGCCCAAAGAGCGGGGGTTTACTTC
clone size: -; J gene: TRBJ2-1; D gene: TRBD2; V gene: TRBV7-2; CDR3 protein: CASSLDTSGRSNEQFF; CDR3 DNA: TGTGCCAGCAGCTTAGATACTAGCGGGAGGTCAAATGAGCAGTTCTTC
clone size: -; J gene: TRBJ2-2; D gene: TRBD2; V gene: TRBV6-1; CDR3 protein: CASSDPAGGVTGELFF; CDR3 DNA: TGTGCCAGCAGTGATCCGGCGGGAGGGGTTACCGGGGAGCTGTTTTTT
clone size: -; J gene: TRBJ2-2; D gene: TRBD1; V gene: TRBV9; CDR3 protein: CASSEGTGSGELFF; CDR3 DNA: TGTGCCAGCAGCGAGGGGACAGGGTCCGGGGAGCTGTTTTTT
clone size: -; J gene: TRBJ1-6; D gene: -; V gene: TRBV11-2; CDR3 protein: CASSLGSDNSPLHF; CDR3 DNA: TGTGCCAGCAGCTTGGGCAGTGATAATTCACCCCTCCACTTT
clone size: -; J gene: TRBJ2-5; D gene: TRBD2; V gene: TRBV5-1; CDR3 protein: CASTSSGRPQETQYF; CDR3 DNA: TGCGCCAGCACCTCGAGCGGGAGGCCCCAAGAGACCCAGTACTTC
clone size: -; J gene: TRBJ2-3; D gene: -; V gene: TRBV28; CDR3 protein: CASTSGEETDTQYF; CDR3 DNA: TGTGCCAGCACCTCGGGAGAGGAGACAGATACGCAGTATTTT
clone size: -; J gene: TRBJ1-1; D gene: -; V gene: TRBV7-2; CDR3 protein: CASSLGPAAAAEAFF; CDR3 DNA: TGTGCCAGCAGCTTAGGCCCCGCGGCAGCTGCTGAAGCTTTCTTT
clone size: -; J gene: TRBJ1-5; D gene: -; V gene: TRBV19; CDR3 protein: CASSIDQVQPQHF; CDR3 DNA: TGTGCCAGTAGTATAGACCAGGTTCAGCCCCAGCATTTT
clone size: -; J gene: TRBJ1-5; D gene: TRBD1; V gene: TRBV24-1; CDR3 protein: CATSSGDRGYQPQHF; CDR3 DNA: TGTGCCACCAGTAGTGGGGACAGGGGATATCAGCCCCAGCATTTT
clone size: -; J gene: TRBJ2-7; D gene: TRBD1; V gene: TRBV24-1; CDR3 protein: CATSGPGQGNSEQYF; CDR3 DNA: TGTGCCACCAGTGGTCCGGGACAGGGAAATTCCGAGCAGTACTTC
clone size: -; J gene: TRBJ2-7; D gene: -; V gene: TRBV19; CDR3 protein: CASSIASATSYEQYF; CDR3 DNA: TGTGCCAGTAGTATAGCTAGCGCGACGTCCTACGAGCAGTACTTC
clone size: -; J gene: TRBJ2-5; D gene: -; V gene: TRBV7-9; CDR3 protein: CASSPKGPETQYF; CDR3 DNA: TGTGCCAGCAGCCCTAAGGGGCCGGAGACCCAGTACTTC
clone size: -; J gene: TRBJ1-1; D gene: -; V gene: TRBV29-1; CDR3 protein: CSVSGARGTEAFF; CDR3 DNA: TGCAGCGTCTCAGGGGCACGGGGCACTGAAGCTTTCTTT
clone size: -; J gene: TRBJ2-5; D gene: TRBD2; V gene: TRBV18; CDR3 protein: CASSPKAGGLQETQYF; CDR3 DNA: TGTGCCAGCTCACCAAAAGCGGGAGGTCTCCAAGAGACCCAGTACTTC
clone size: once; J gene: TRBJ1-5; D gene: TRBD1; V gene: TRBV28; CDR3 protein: CASSTGDTQPQHF; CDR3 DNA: TGTGCCAGCAGCACAGGGGATACTCAGCCCCAGCATTTT
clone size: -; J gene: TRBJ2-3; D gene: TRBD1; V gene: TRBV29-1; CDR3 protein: CSVGTGRADTQYF; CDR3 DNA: TGCAGCGTGGGGACAGGGCGCGCAGATACGCAGTATTTT
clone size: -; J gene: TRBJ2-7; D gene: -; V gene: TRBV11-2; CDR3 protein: CASSPDYPWYEQYF; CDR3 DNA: TGTGCCAGCAGCCCAGATTACCCCTGGTACGAGCAGTACTTC
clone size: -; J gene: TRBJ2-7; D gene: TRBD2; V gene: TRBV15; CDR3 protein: CATSSGELAGDSYEQYF; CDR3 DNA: TGTGCCACCAGCAGTGGTGAGCTAGCGGGGGACTCCTACGAGCAGTACTTC
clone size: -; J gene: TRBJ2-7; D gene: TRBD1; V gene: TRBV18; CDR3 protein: CASSPRQGTYEQYF; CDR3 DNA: TGTGCCAGCTCACCTCGACAGGGAACCTACGAGCAGTACTTC
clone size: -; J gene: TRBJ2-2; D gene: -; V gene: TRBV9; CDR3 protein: CASSAEITGELFF; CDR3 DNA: TGTGCCAGCAGCGCCGAGATCACCGGGGAGCTGTTTTTT